Below are 29 T cell receptor beta chains sequenced from a single sample in a study of OX40 agonist ivuxolimab in advanced cancers. Generated by immunoSEQ multiplex PCR, the TCRdb table keeps only in-frame clones and is missing some. Counted here are about 60,000 clones, 86% occurring once; the ten biggest clones make up less than 0.6%. The material sequenced was CD4+ or CD8+ T cells sorted from blood, taken in a trial of the OX40 agonist ivuxolimab. The source is an adult with an advanced solid tumor such as melanoma, head and neck, liver or kidney cancer.

A few counts support this clone. The chain joins TRBV7-9 to TRBJ2-2, with 10 bases matching TRBD2. Trimming removed 5 bases from V and 6 bases from J; junction bases left unmatched: 9. Germline V gene lookup returns CDR1 SEHNR and CDR2 FQNEAQ (reference sequence). The CDR3 has 16 residues. The CDR3 loop reads CASSPPSGRAAGELFF. Written as DNA, the CDR3 is TGTGCCAGCAGCCCACCCAGCGGGAGGGCCGCCGGGGAGCTGTTTTTT.

This chain connects TRBV30 to TRBJ1-3, with 9 positions matching TRBD1. The CDR3 has 15 amino acids. The J segment lost 4 bases and the V segment lost 1 base, leaving 5 bases of the junction unmatched. Germline values: CDR1 GTSNPN, CDR2 SVGIG (reference sequence). The DNA for the CDR3 is TGTGCCTGGAGTGAATACAGGGGGCCAGGAAACACCATATATTTT. Translated: CAWSEYRGPGNTIYF.

The rearrangement links TRBV6-6 to TRBJ2-7, with D unresolved. CDR3 size: 11 residues. V lost 6 bases and J lost 1, with 4 bases in between. Germline V gene data show CDR1 as MNHNY and CDR2 as SVGAGI (reference sequence). The CDR3 reads CASRTSYEQYF. The CDR3 DNA follows: TGTGCCAGCAGAACTTCCTACGAGCAGTACTTC.

This clone was recorded once. CDR3: CASSPSLGPPSGKNEQFF. The CDR3 DNA is TGTGCCAGTAGTCCATCGTTAGGGCCTCCTAGCGGGAAGAATGAGCAGTTCTTC. The rearrangement links TRBV19 to TRBJ2-1; TRBD2 matches 9 bases. V gave up 5 bases and J gave up 7 bases; unmatched junction bases: 18. In germline, CDR1 is LNHDA, CDR2 SQIVND (reference sequence). This CDR3 comprises 18 residues.

The chain recombines TRBV29-1 with TRBJ1-2; D not certain. This CDR3 has 11 residues. Germline V CDR1 and CDR2: SQVTM, ANQGSEA. V dropped 6 bases and J dropped 4 bases, with 9 bases sitting between them. Here the CDR3 reads CSVVLPYGYTF. DNA of the CDR3: TGCAGCGTGGTTCTCCCCTATGGCTACACCTTC.

The V gene is TRBV18, the J gene TRBJ1-1; D unclear. The V gene lost 4 bases and the J gene lost 0 bases, with 3 bases spanning the gap. This CDR3 spans 12 amino acids. CDR1 is KGHSH and CDR2 is LQKENI in the germline V gene. CDR3 sequence (DNA): TGTGCCAGCTCACAGATGAACACTGAAGCTTTCTTT. It is translated as CASSQMNTEAFF.

V usage is TRBV28 and J usage is TRBJ2-2; TRBD2 might be the D (6 bases). CDR3 length: 11 residues. Germline CDR1 is MDHEN and CDR2 is SYDVKM. Trimming stripped 6 bases from V and 7 bases from J, with 6 bases between. Here the CDR3 DNA reads TGTGCCAGCAGGGGACTCGGGGAGCTGTTTTTT. Translation gives CASRGLGELFF.

The J gene is TRBJ1-2, the V gene TRBV28; D gene unclear. The V gene lost 8 bases and the J gene lost 4 bases, with 11 bases spanning the gap. This CDR3 spans 12 amino acids. Germline V lookup: CDR1 MDHEN, CDR2 SYDVKM. DNA of the CDR3: TGTGCCAGCCACGGACGGATCTATGGCTACACCTTC. Protein product: CASHGRIYGYTF.

This chain links TRBV5-1 with TRBJ2-6; 13 nucleotides match TRBD2. The germline gives CDR1 SGHRS, CDR2 YFSETQ. This CDR3 region has 17 residues. Trimming cost V 3 bases and J 4 bases; bases outside gene matches: 4. The CDR3 sequence is CASSSGLAGAGANVLTF. The CDR3 nucleotides read TGCGCCAGCAGCTCAGGACTAGCGGGAGCCGGGGCCAACGTCCTGACTTTC.

This chain uses TRBV7-9 with TRBJ2-7, with TRBD2 identical over 8 bases. CDR3 length: 12 amino acids. The J segment lost 6 bases and the V segment lost 4 bases, leaving 2 bases of the junction unmatched. CDR1 and CDR2 from the germline V gene are SEHNR and FQNEAQ (reference sequence). In DNA, the CDR3 is TGTGCCAGCAGCTCCGGGACTAGCGAGCAGTACTTC. It translates to CASSSGTSEQYF.

This clone has just one count. The rearrangement links TRBV28 to TRBJ1-2; possible D gene TRBD1, 5 bases. This CDR3 has 14 amino acids. Trimming shortened V by 4 bases and J by 6 bases, and 15 bases separated the two germline ends. Per the germline V gene, CDR1 is MDHEN and CDR2 is SYDVKM. For the CDR3, the DNA is TGTGCCAGCAGTTATCTCAGGGTGGGGGATGGCTACACCTTC. It specifies CASSYLRVGDGYTF.

V is TRBV5-4 and J is TRBJ2-3, with 7 bases identical to TRBD1. The CDR3 is 16 amino acids. Trimming cost V 0 bases and J 3 bases; bases outside gene matches: 7. Germline assignment: CDR1 SGHNT and CDR2 YYREEE (reference sequence). For the CDR3, the DNA is TGTGCCAGCAGCTTGGCATCGGGACAGAAGACAGATACGCAGTATTTT. Translating it yields CASSLASGQKTDTQYF.

This chain joins TRBV18 and TRBJ2-3; 11 bases agree with TRBD2. The CDR3 covers 18 residues. The V gene's germline CDR1 is KGHSH and CDR2 LQKENI. V lost 1 base to trimming and J lost 1 base; unmatched junction nucleotides: 7. CDR3 residues: CASSPLAGGPKGTDTQYF. The CDR3 nucleotides read TGTGCCAGCTCACCACTAGCGGGGGGGCCTAAGGGCACAGATACGCAGTATTTT.

V usage is TRBV25-1 and J usage is TRBJ2-7, with TRBD1 matching over 10 bases. Germline V gene sequence: CDR1 MGHDK, CDR2 SYGVNS. Germline trimming cut 4 bases from V and 6 bases from J; bases unmatched to any gene: 6. The CDR3 length is 14 residues. The CDR3 loop reads CASSARDRGSEQYF. Here the CDR3 DNA reads TGTGCCAGCAGTGCCCGGGACAGGGGTTCCGAGCAGTACTTC.

This clone has a single count. The chain links TRBV7-2 to TRBJ2-3; 8 bases map to TRBD1. CDR3 length equals 14 residues. From germline, CDR1 is SGHTA and CDR2 FQGNSA. J lost 5 bases, V lost 2 bases, and 3 bases had no gene match. As DNA, the CDR3 is TGTGCCAGCAGCTTATGGGACAGGAGAGATACGCAGTATTTT. It is translated as CASSLWDRRDTQYF.

The V call is TRBV10-3, the J call TRBJ2-3; no clear D. This CDR3 is built from 14 residues. V was trimmed by 4 bases and J by 2 bases, leaving 10 bases between them. The V gene's germline CDR1 is ENHRY and CDR2 SYGVKD. This chain's CDR3 is CAISGLGSTDTQYF. The CDR3 nucleotides are TGTGCCATCAGTGGTTTAGGGTCCACAGATACGCAGTATTTT.

The chain carries TRBV1 and TRBJ2-1; TRBD2 is the table's D call, not checked against the DNA. TRBV1 is labeled a pseudogene. This CDR3 spans 20 amino acids. The CDR3 loop reads CTSSQDRWGFSGAWVIEQFF. CDR3 nucleotide sequence: TGCACCAGCAGCCAAGATAGGTGGGGTTTTAGCGGGGCCTGGGTCATCGAGCAGTTCTTC.

This chain joins TRBV5-6 and TRBJ1-2; D gene uncertain. V lost 0 bases and J 4 bases, leaving 10 bases between the germline ends. The CDR3 has 14 residues. Germline V gene sequence: CDR1 SGHDT, CDR2 YYEEEE. Here the CDR3 reads CASSLGQNPYGYTF. In DNA, the CDR3 is TGTGCCAGCAGCTTGGGGCAGAATCCCTATGGCTACACCTTC.

This chain connects TRBV7-2 to TRBJ1-6; perhaps TRBD1 as D (6 bases). Germline CDR1 and CDR2: SGHTA and FQGNSA. V was clipped by 5 bases and J by 0 bases, with 11 bases between them. This CDR3 region has 16 residues. The CDR3, as DNA: TGTGCCAGCAGCCCACAGGGTAGCTCCTATAATTCACCCCTCCACTTT. Translated: CASSPQGSSYNSPLHF.

The rearrangement joins TRBV7-9 to TRBJ1-6; D remains unclear. The CDR3 runs to 12 residues. Between the trimmed V and J ends, which lost 5 bases and 10 bases, there was a span of 9 bases. Germline values: CDR1 SEHNR, CDR2 FQNEAQ (reference sequence). The CDR3 region is CASSPRGSPLHF. CDR3 DNA: TGTGCCAGCAGCCCCCGTGGGTCACCCCTCCACTTT.

The chain recombines TRBV6-5 with TRBJ2-1; 7 bases line up with TRBD2. Germline lookup yields CDR1 MNHEY and CDR2 SVGAGI. V lost 0 bases to trimming and J lost 4 bases; unmatched junction nucleotides: 6. This CDR3 spans 16 amino acids. Here the CDR3 DNA reads TGTGCCAGCAGTTACTCTCCAGCGGGGACTTACAATGAGCAGTTCTTC. Amino acid sequence: CASSYSPAGTYNEQFF.

The V gene is TRBV29-1, the J gene TRBJ1-5, with a weak D call TRBD1 (5 bases). V gave up 6 bases and J gave up 1 base, with 7 bases separating them. This CDR3 region has 12 residues. Germline loops: CDR1 SQVTM, CDR2 ANQGSEA. Written as DNA, the CDR3 is TGCAGCGTACGGGACAGCAATCAGCCCCAGCATTTT. Protein product: CSVRDSNQPQHF.

The chain recombines TRBV7-2 with TRBJ2-3; TRBD2 agrees at 7 bases. CDR3 length: 16 amino acids. Germline trimming cut 5 bases from V and 0 bases from J; bases unmatched to any gene: 8. Germline loops: CDR1 SGHTA, CDR2 FQGNSA. The CDR3 sequence is CASSPVAGLSTDTQYF. CDR3 in DNA: TGTGCCAGCAGCCCCGTAGCGGGCTTAAGCACAGATACGCAGTATTTT.

The chain joins TRBV11-2 to TRBJ2-4; D possibly corresponds to TRBD1 (6 bases). V was cut by 5 bases and J by 2 bases, with 7 bases left in between. This CDR3 is 13 amino acids long. Germline assignment: CDR1 SGHAT and CDR2 FQNNGV. CDR3 bases: TGTGCCAGCAGCGGACAGACCAAAAACATTCAGTACTTC. Its translation: CASSGQTKNIQYF.

The chain joins TRBV7-9 to TRBJ1-1; possible D gene TRBD1, 6 bases. The CDR3 spans 14 residues. The V and J ends lost 5 bases and 0 bases respectively, with 10 bases between them. Germline values: CDR1 SEHNR, CDR2 FQNEAQ (reference sequence). As DNA, the CDR3 is TGTGCCAGCAGCGCCGGGACATTGAACACTGAAGCTTTCTTT. Protein product: CASSAGTLNTEAFF.

This chain connects TRBV7-2 to TRBJ2-7; 14 positions agree with TRBD2. The V segment lost 6 bases and the J segment 7 bases; nucleotides outside the gene matches: 11. The CDR3 has 16 residues. Germline CDR1 is SGHTA and CDR2 is FQGNSA. The CDR3 nucleotides read TGTGCCAGCAGTCTCCGTGGGACTAGCGGGAGTCGTGAGCAGTACTTC. It codes for CASSLRGTSGSREQYF.

The chain couples TRBV30 to TRBJ1-5; maybe TRBD1 (5 bases). Germline V CDR1 and CDR2: GTSNPN, SVGIG (reference sequence). The V and J ends lost 5 bases and 6 bases respectively, with 14 bases between them. The CDR3 totals 13 residues. The CDR3 sequence is CAWARGDSQPQHF. CDR3 DNA sequence: TGTGCCTGGGCCCGGGGGGATTCTCAGCCCCAGCATTTT.

The chain couples TRBV11-2 to TRBJ2-7; 10 bases map to TRBD2. The junction had 3 bases not matched to a gene; V was cut back by 3 bases and J by 1 base. The CDR3 covers 15 residues. Germline CDR1 reads SGHAT; CDR2 reads FQNNGV. Here the CDR3 reads CASSFGTSVSYEQYF. The CDR3, as DNA: TGTGCCAGCAGCTTTGGGACTAGCGTATCCTACGAGCAGTACTTC.

The sample holds a few counts of this clone. The chain recombines TRBV30 with TRBJ2-7, with 7 bases matching TRBD1. The CDR3 consists of 15 residues. V shed 4 bases, J shed 5 bases, and the junction held 14 bases outside the gene matches. The germline V gene encodes CDR1 GTSNPN and CDR2 SVGIG (reference sequence). CDR3 bases: TGTGCCTGGAATCGACAGGGCGGCTTGTTCAACGAGCAGTACTTC. It yields the protein CAWNRQGGLFNEQYF. The entire variable domain, with the rest obtained from reference TRBV30 and TRBJ2-7, is as follows: SQTIHQWPATLVQPVGSPLSLECTVEGTSNPNLYWYRQAAGRGLQLLFYSVGIGQISSEVPQNLSASRPQDRQFILSSKKLLLSDSGFYLCAWNRQGGLFNEQYFGPGTRLTVT.